The clone carrying this T cell receptor (beta chain) has just a few counts. The germline CDR1 and CDR2 sequences are SNHLY and FYNNEI. The CDR3 has 15 residues. Trimming took 6 bases from V and 3 from J, leaving 18 bases between them. The data belong to a study of response to subunit inactivated influenza vaccine. TCRdb ran MiXCR on the RT-PCR reads and lists one entry per CDR3 protein. This repertoire shows some 570,000 distinct CDR3 sequences, approximately 10% found once; its top ten account for about 10%. Another study also made use of these data, one on T cells expressing NK-cell markers. According to that study: The authors generated TCR beta cDNA through 5'RACE template switching with UMIs. HCMV seropositivity marked most of the eight sequenced donors; one was seronegative.

The sample here was PBMCs from blood, taken on the day of vaccination. The clonotype originates from a man aged 50-60 years who received an inactivated influenza vaccine. The rearrangement links TRBV2 to TRBJ2-7; D may be TRBD1 (6 bases). CDR3 bases: TGTGCCAGCAGGGCTCCGGCAGGGGAGCGCTACGAGCAGTACTTC. Its protein is CASRAPAGERYEQYF. Using reference TRBV2 and TRBJ2-7 for the parts outside the CDR3, the full variable domain is EPEVTQTPSHQVTQMGQEVILRCVPISNHLYFYWYRQILGQKVEFLVSFYNNEISEKSEIFDDQFSVERPDGSNFTLKIRSTKLEDSAMYFCASRAPAGERYEQYFGPGTRLTVT.